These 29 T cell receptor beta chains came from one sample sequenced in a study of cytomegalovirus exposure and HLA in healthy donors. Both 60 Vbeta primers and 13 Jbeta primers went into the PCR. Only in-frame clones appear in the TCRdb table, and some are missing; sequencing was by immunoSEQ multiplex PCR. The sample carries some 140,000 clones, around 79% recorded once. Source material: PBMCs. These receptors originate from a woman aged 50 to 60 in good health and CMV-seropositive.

The DNA for the CDR3 is TGTGCCAGCAGCTTAATCCCAGGGCCCAAAGAGACCCAGTACTTC. It translates to CASSLIPGPKETQYF. The rearrangement joins TRBV7-3 to TRBJ2-5, with a tentative D call TRBD1 (5 bases). The CDR3 has 15 amino acids. Germline V gene lookup returns CDR1 SGHTA and CDR2 FQGTGA. Trimming cost V 1 base and J 3 bases, with 12 bases left between them.

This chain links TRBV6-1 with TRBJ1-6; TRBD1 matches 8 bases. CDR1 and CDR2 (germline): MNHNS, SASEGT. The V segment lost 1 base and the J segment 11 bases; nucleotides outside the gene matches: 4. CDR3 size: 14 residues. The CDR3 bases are TGTGCCAGCAGTGAAGTGACAGGGGAAGCACCCCTCCACTTT. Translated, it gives CASSEVTGEAPLHF.

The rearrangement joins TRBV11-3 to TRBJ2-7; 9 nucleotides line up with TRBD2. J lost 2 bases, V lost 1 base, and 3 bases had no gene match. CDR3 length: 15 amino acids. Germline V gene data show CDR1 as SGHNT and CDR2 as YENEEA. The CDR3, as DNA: TGTGCCAGCAGCTTAGTGCGGGGGGGCCCCTACGAGCAGTACTTC. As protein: CASSLVRGGPYEQYF.

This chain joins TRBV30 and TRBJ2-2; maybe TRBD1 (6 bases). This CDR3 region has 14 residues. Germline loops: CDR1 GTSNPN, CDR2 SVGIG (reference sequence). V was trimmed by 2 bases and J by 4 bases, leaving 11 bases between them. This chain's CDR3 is CAWSRDTFTGELFF. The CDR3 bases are TGTGCCTGGAGTCGGGACACCTTCACCGGGGAGCTGTTTTTT. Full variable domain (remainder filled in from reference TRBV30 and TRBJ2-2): SQTIHQWPATLVQPVGSPLSLECTVEGTSNPNLYWYRQAAGRGLQLLFYSVGIGQISSEVPQNLSASRPQDRQFILSSKKLLLSDSGFYLCAWSRDTFTGELFFGEGSRLTVL.

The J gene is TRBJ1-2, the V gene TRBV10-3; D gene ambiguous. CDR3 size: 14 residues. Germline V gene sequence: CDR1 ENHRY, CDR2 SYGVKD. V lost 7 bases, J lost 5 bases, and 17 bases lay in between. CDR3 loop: CAITGGGRSYGYTF. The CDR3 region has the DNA TGTGCCATCACCGGTGGAGGGAGAAGTTATGGCTACACCTTC.

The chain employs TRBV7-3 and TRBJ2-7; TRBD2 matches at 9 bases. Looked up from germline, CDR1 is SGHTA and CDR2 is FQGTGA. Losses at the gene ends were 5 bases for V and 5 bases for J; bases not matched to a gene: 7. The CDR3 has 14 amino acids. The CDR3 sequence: CASSLAGNPHEQYF. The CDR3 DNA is TGTGCCAGCAGCCTAGCGGGGAATCCGCACGAGCAGTACTTC.

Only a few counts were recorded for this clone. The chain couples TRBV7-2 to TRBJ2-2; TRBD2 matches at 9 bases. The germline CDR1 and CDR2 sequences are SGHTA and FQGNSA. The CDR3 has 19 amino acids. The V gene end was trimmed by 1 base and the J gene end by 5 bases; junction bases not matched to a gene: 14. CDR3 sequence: CASSLVPLAGRGSTGELFF. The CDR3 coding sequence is TGTGCCAGCAGCTTAGTCCCCCTAGCGGGGCGAGGGAGTACCGGGGAGCTGTTTTTT.

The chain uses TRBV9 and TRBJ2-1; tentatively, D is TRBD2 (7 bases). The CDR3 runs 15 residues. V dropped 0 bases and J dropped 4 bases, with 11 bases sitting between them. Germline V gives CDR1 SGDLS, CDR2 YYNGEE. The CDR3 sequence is CASSVAGGPYNEQFF. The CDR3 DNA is TGTGCCAGCAGCGTAGCGGGGGGCCCATACAATGAGCAGTTCTTC.

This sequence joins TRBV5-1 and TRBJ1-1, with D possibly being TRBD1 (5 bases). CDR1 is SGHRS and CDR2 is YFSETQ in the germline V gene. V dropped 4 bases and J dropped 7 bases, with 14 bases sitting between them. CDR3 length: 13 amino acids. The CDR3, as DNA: TGCGCCAGCAGCCTAAGGGAAACAGGTGAAGCTTTCTTT. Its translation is CASSLRETGEAFF.

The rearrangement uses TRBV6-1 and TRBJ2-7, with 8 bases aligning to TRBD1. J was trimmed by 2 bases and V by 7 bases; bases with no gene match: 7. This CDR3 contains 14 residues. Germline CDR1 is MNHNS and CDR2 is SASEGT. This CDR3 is CASILRTGPYEQYF. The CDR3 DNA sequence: TGTGCCAGCATCCTTAGGACAGGGCCCTACGAGCAGTACTTC.

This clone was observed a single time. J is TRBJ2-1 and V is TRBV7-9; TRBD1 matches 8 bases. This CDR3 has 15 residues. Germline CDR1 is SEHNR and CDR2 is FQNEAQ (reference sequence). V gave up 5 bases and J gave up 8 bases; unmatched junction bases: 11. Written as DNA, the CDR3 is TGTGCCAGCAGCGCCTGGGACAGGCGCCCCGATGAGCAGTTCTTC. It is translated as CASSAWDRRPDEQFF.

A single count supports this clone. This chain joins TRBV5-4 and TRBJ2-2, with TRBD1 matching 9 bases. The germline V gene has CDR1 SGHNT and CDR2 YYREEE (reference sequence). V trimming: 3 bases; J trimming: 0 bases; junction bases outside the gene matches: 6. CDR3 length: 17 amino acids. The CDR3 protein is CASSYRQGGSNTGELFF. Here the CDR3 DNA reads TGTGCCAGCAGCTATCGACAGGGGGGTTCGAACACCGGGGAGCTGTTTTTT.

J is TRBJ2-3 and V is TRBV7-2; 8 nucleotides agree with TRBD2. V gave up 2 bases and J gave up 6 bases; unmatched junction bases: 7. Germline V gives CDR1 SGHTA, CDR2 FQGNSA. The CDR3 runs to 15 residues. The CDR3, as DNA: TGTGCCAGCAGCTTACAAAGCGGGGGTCCCGATACGCAGTATTTT. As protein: CASSLQSGGPDTQYF. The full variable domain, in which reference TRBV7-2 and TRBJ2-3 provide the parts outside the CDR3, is GAGVSQSPSNKVTEKGKDVELRCDPISGHTALYWYRQSLGQGLEFLIYFQGNSAPDKSGLPSDRFSAERTGGSVSTLTIQRTQQEDSAVYLCASSLQSGGPDTQYFGPGTRLTVL.

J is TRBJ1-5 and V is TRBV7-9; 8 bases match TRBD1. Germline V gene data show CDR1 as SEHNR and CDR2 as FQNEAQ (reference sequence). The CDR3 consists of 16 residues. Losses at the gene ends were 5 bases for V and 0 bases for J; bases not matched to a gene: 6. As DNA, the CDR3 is TGTGCCAGCAGCCCCTTAGGACAGGGTAGCAATCAGCCCCAGCATTTT. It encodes CASSPLGQGSNQPQHF.

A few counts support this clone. In DNA form, the CDR3 reads TGCAGCGTTGAAGATGGCCCTGCGCGGAGAGAGACCCAGTACTTC. Amino acids: CSVEDGPARRETQYF. The rearrangement joins TRBV29-1 to TRBJ2-5; no definite D call. The V end was cut by 0 bases, the J end by 4 bases, with 15 bases between. The CDR3 covers 15 residues. The germline V gene has CDR1 SQVTM and CDR2 ANQGSEA.

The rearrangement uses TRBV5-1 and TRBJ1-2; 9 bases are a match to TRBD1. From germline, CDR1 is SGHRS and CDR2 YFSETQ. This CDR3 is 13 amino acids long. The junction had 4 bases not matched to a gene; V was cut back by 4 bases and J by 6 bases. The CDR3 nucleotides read TGCGCCAGCAGCCTGACAGGGGGAGATGGCTACACCTTC. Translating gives CASSLTGGDGYTF.

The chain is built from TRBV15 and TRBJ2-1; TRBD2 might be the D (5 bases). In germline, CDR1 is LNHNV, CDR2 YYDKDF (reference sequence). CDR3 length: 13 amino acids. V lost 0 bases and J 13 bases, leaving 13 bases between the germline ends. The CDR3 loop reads CATSRDHASLQFF. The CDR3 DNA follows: TGTGCCACCAGCAGAGATCATGCTAGCTTACAGTTCTTC.

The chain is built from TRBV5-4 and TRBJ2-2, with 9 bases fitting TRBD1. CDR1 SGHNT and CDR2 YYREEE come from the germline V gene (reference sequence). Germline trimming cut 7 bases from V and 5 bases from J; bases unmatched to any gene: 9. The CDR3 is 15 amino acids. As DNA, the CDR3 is TGTGCCAGCGGGTTACGGACAGGGGAGACCGGGGAGCTGTTTTTT. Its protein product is CASGLRTGETGELFF.

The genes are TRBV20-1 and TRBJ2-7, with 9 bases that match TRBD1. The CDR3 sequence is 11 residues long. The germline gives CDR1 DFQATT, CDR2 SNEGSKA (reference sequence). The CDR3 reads CSAGQGLEQYF. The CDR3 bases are TGCAGCGCGGGACAGGGACTCGAGCAGTACTTC.

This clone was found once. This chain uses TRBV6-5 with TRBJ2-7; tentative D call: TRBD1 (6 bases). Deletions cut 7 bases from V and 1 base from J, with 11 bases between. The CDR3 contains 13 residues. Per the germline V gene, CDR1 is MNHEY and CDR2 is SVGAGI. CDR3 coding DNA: TGTGCCAGCAAATCAGGACAGTCCTACGAGCAGTACTTC. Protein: CASKSGQSYEQYF.

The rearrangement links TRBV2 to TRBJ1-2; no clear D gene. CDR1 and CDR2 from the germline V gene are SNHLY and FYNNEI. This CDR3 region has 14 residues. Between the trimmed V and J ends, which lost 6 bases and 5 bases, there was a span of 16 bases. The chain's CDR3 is CASSPLGRDYGYTF. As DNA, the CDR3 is TGTGCCAGCAGCCCCCTTGGACGGGATTATGGCTACACCTTC.

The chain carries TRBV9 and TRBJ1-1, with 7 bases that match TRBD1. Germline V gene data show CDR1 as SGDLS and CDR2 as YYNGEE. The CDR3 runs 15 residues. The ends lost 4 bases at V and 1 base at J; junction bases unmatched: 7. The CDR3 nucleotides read TGTGCCAGCAGCTCACAGGGGAGCACGAACACTGAAGCTTTCTTT. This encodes CASSSQGSTNTEAFF. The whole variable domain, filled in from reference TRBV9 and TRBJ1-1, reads DSGVTQTPKHLITATGQRVTLRCSPRSGDLSVYWYQQSLDQGLQFLIQYYNGEERAKGNILERFSAQQFPDLHSELNLSSLELGDSALYFCASSSQGSTNTEAFFGQGTRLTVV.

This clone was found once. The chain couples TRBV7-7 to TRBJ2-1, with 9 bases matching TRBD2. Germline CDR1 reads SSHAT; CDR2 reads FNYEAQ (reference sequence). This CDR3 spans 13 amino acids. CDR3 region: CATSTSGGNEQFF. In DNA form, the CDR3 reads TGTGCTACCTCGACTAGCGGCGGCAATGAGCAGTTCTTC.

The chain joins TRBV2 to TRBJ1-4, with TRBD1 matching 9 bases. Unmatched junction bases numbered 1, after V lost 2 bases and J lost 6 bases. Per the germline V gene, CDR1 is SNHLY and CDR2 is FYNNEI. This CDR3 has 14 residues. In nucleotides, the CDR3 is TGTGCCAGCAGTGAACACAGGGGGCATGAAAAACTGTTTTTT. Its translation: CASSEHRGHEKLFF.

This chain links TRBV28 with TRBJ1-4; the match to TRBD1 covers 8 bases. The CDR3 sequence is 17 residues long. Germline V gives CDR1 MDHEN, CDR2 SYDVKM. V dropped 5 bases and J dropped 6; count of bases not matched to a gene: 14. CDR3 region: CASSIPPQDRADEKLFF. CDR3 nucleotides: TGTGCCAGCAGTATCCCCCCTCAGGACAGGGCGGATGAAAAACTGTTTTTT. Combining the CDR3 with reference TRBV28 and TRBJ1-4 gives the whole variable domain DVKVTQSSRYLVKRTGEKVFLECVQDMDHENMFWYRQDPGLGLRLIYFSYDVKMKEKGDIPEGYSVSREKKERFSLILESASTNQTSMYLCASSIPPQDRADEKLFFGSGTQLSVL.

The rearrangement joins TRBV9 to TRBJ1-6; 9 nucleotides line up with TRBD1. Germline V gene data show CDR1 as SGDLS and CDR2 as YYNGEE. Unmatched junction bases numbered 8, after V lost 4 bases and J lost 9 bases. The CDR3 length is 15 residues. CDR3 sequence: CASSSQQGAGSPLHF. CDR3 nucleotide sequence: TGTGCCAGCAGCTCACAACAGGGGGCTGGTTCACCCCTCCACTTT. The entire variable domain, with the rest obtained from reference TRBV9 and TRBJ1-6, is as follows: DSGVTQTPKHLITATGQRVTLRCSPRSGDLSVYWYQQSLDQGLQFLIQYYNGEERAKGNILERFSAQQFPDLHSELNLSSLELGDSALYFCASSSQQGAGSPLHFGNGTRLTVT.

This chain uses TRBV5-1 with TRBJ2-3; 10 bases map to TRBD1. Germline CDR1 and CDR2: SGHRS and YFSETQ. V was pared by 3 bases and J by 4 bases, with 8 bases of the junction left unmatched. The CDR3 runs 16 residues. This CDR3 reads CASSSTGGATADTQYF. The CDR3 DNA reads TGCGCCAGCAGCTCGACAGGGGGCGCAACGGCAGATACGCAGTATTTT.

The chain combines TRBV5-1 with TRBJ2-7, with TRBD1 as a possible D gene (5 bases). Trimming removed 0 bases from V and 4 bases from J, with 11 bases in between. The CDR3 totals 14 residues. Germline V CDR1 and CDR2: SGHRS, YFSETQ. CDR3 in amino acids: CASSLVQASYEQYF. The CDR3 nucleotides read TGCGCCAGCAGCTTGGTACAGGCCTCTTACGAGCAGTACTTC.

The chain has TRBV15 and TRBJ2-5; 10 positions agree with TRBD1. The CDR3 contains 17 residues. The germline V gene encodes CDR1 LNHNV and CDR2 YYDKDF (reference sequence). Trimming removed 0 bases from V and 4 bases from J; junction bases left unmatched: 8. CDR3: CATSRDRDRGIRETQYF. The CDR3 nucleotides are TGTGCCACCAGCAGAGATAGGGACAGGGGAATAAGAGAGACCCAGTACTTC.